The 24 T cell receptor beta chains listed next were all sequenced from one sample in a study of cytomegalovirus exposure and HLA in healthy donors. Researchers ran the PCR with 60 Vbeta and 13 Jbeta primers. Assay used: immunoSEQ multiplex PCR; TCRdb lists only in-frame clones, some missing. The sample contains about 170,000 clones, 80% to 90% of which appear only once. Input material: PBMCs. The receptors here all came from a woman younger than 30 in good health and CMV-seronegative.

This chain uses TRBV1 with TRBJ2-5; the table gives TRBD1 as D, unverified against the DNA. TRBV1 is tagged as a pseudogene. The CDR3 length is 17 residues. CDR3 DNA: TGCACCAGCAGCCAAGAGTCCGGGACAGGCGTACAAGAGACCCAGTACTTC. Its translation: CTSSQESGTGVQETQYF.

The chain joins TRBV7-2 to TRBJ2-2, with 8 bases identical to TRBD1. This CDR3 region has 17 residues. V lost 7 bases, J lost 1 base, and 11 bases stayed unmatched. Germline values: CDR1 SGHTA, CDR2 FQGNSA. CDR3 protein: CASNILRTGMNTGELFF. DNA of the CDR3: TGTGCCAGCAACATTCTTAGGACAGGGATGAACACCGGGGAGCTGTTTTTT.

The chain recombines TRBV5-4 with TRBJ2-1, with 7 nucleotides matching TRBD2. This CDR3 is 11 amino acids long. Germline CDR1 is SGHNT and CDR2 is YYREEE (reference sequence). Trimming at V came to 3 bases and at J to 9 bases, leaving 0 bases not matched to a gene. The CDR3 reads CASSSGGEQFF. CDR3 nucleotides: TGTGCCAGCAGCTCGGGGGGTGAGCAGTTCTTC.

J is TRBJ1-3 and V is TRBV5-1, with TRBD1 matching over 7 bases. Germline CDR1 and CDR2: SGHRS and YFSETQ. Trimming took 4 bases from V and 4 from J; bases not matched to a gene: 5. The CDR3 spans 14 residues. The CDR3 loop is CASSRGDSGNTIYF. CDR3 DNA sequence: TGCGCCAGCAGCCGCGGGGACAGCGGAAACACCATATATTTT.

The genes are TRBV9 and TRBJ2-5; no definite D call. Germline V lookup: CDR1 SGDLS, CDR2 YYNGEE. The CDR3 is 14 amino acids. The V end was cut by 0 bases, the J end by 0 bases, with 6 bases between. CDR3 in amino acids: CASSVGGYQETQYF. DNA of the CDR3: TGTGCCAGCAGCGTAGGAGGCTACCAAGAGACCCAGTACTTC.

V gene TRBV4-2 combines with J gene TRBJ1-5; the D is unclear. The CDR3 consists of 18 residues. Trimming took off 0 bases at V and 2 bases at J, with 17 bases between the two ends. CDR1 is LGHNA, CDR2 YNFKEQ, per germline. CDR3 sequence: CASSQDSASGKGNQPQHF. DNA for the CDR3: TGTGCCAGCAGCCAAGATAGCGCTTCGGGAAAGGGCAATCAGCCCCAGCATTTT.

V is TRBV28 and J is TRBJ2-1; 9 nucleotides align to TRBD2. The CDR3 contains 16 residues. V trimming: 1 base; J trimming: 3 bases; junction bases outside the gene matches: 4. Looked up from germline, CDR1 is MDHEN and CDR2 is SYDVKM. CDR3 bases: TGTGCCAGCAGTTTATTAGCGGGAGTGGTCTACAATGAGCAGTTCTTC. This translates into CASSLLAGVVYNEQFF.

This chain links TRBV6-7 with TRBJ1-6, with D possibly TRBD1 on 5 matching bases. TRBV6-7 is marked as an open reading frame, function uncertain. V was pared by 2 bases and J by 5 bases, with 13 bases between. The CDR3 is made up of 16 amino acids. The chain's CDR3 is CASSYGGVLHNSPLHF. The CDR3 region has the DNA TGTGCCAGCAGTTACGGAGGGGTCCTCCATAATTCACCCCTCCACTTT.

This chain connects TRBV5-4 to TRBJ2-5, with 10 nucleotides matching TRBD2. This CDR3 contains 16 residues. Germline V CDR1 and CDR2: SGHNT, YYREEE (reference sequence). Trimming cost V 4 bases and J 4 bases; bases outside gene matches: 10. CDR3 DNA sequence: TGTGCCAGCAGCCCGACAGGCCCTAGCGGGAGAGAGACCCAGTACTTC. This encodes CASSPTGPSGRETQYF.

This chain connects TRBV2 to TRBJ2-1; TRBD2 matches at 8 bases. The CDR3 covers 15 residues. From germline, CDR1 is SNHLY and CDR2 FYNNEI. The junction had 4 bases not matched to a gene; V was cut back by 6 bases and J by 0 bases. CDR3 sequence (DNA): TGTGCCAGCAGGGCCGGGACTAGCTCCTACAATGAGCAGTTCTTC. Amino acid sequence: CASRAGTSSYNEQFF.

This chain joins TRBV5-6 and TRBJ2-5; the D is unclear. The better agreement between TRBJ2-7 and the DNA end casts doubt on the J call. Per germline, CDR1 SGHDT and CDR2 YYEEEE. This CDR3 region has 11 residues. CDR3 amino acids: CASSRTNEQYF. CDR3 sequence (DNA): TGTGCCAGCAGCCGTACGAACGAGCAGTACTTC.

This clone is a singleton in its sample. Relative to the germline gene, one junction end is altered; a read error may explain this. The V and J genes are TRBV7-7 and TRBJ2-1, with TRBD2 identical over 7 bases. This CDR3 is 16 amino acids long. Germline V gives CDR1 SSHAT, CDR2 FNYEAQ (reference sequence). The CDR3 region has the DNA TGTGCTAGCAGCCTCTCGCCTAGCGGTTATAACAATGAGCAGTTCTTC. Protein product: CASSLSPSGYNNEQFF.

The chain recombines TRBV30 with TRBJ1-5; possibly TRBD1 for D (5 bases). Trimming pared 2 bases from V and 3 bases from J, leaving 8 bases between. Germline CDR1 GTSNPN, CDR2 SVGIG (reference sequence). The CDR3 is 13 residues long. CDR3 protein: CAWSQGDNQPQHF. The CDR3 nucleotides are TGTGCCTGGAGTCAGGGTGACAATCAGCCCCAGCATTTT.

The CDR3 sequence is CASSFSPGQGNAWYQPQHF. The CDR3 bases are TGTGCCAGCAGTTTTTCTCCGGGACAGGGTAATGCGTGGTATCAGCCCCAGCATTTT. The rearrangement uses TRBV27 and TRBJ1-5, with 9 positions matching TRBD1. The CDR3 totals 19 residues. Germline loops: CDR1 MNHEY, CDR2 SMNVEV (reference sequence). Unmatched junction bases numbered 17, after V lost 3 bases and J lost 5 bases.

The chain recombines TRBV18 with TRBJ1-4; 7 bases are shared with TRBD1. J gave up 4 bases and V 2 bases, and 1 base lay outside the gene matches. The CDR3 consists of 14 residues. The germline gives CDR1 KGHSH, CDR2 LQKENI. CDR3 amino acids: CASSPGTVNEKLFF. CDR3 in DNA: TGTGCCAGCTCACCAGGGACAGTTAATGAAAAACTGTTTTTT. Complete variable domain (other parts from reference TRBV18 and TRBJ1-4): NAGVMQNPRHLVRRRGQEARLRCSPMKGHSHVYWYRQLPEEGLKFMVYLQKENIIDESGMPKERFSAEFPKEGPSILRIQQVVRGDSAAYFCASSPGTVNEKLFFGSGTQLSVL.

This clone turned up a few times. V usage is TRBV10-1 and J usage is TRBJ2-1; the D gene is possibly TRBD1 (5 bases). Trimming removed 4 bases from V and 6 bases from J, with 16 bases in between. The CDR3 runs to 15 residues. Germline CDR1 is WNHNN and CDR2 is SYGVQD (reference sequence). The CDR3 here is CASSGELGHRNEQFF. The CDR3 region has the DNA TGCGCCAGCAGTGGGGAACTTGGACACCGCAATGAGCAGTTCTTC.

The genes are TRBV15 and TRBJ2-7, with D maybe TRBD2 (6 bases). Per the germline V gene, CDR1 is LNHNV and CDR2 is YYDKDF (reference sequence). V lost 0 bases and J lost 0, with 12 bases in between. CDR3 length: 16 residues. In nucleotides, the CDR3 is TGTGCCACCAGCAGAGATTACAAGGGACTCTCCTACGAGCAGTACTTC. Translation: CATSRDYKGLSYEQYF.

The rearrangement joins TRBV5-4 to TRBJ2-3, with D possibly being TRBD2 (5 bases). Looked up from germline, CDR1 is SGHNT and CDR2 is YYREEE (reference sequence). V lost 2 bases and J lost 2, with 9 bases in between. This CDR3 region has 14 residues. CDR3 sequence (DNA): TGTGCCAGCAGCTTACGGACTTACACAGATACGCAGTATTTT. Its protein is CASSLRTYTDTQYF. Full variable domain (rest looked up from reference TRBV5-4 and TRBJ2-3): ETGVTQSPTHLIKTRGQQVTLRCSSQSGHNTVSWYQQALGQGPQFIFQYYREEENGRGNFPPRFSGLQFPNYSSELNVNALELDDSALYLCASSLRTYTDTQYFGPGTRLTVL.

The genes are TRBV28 and TRBJ2-7, with 7 bases matching TRBD1. CDR1 and CDR2 from the germline V gene are MDHEN and SYDVKM. V gave up 8 bases and J gave up 3 bases; unmatched junction bases: 10. The CDR3 covers 14 residues. The CDR3 reads CASGPGQSGYEQYF. The CDR3 nucleotides are TGTGCCAGCGGGCCGGGACAGAGCGGCTACGAGCAGTACTTC. Supplemented by reference TRBV28 and TRBJ2-7, the full variable domain reads DVKVTQSSRYLVKRTGEKVFLECVQDMDHENMFWYRQDPGLGLRLIYFSYDVKMKEKGDIPEGYSVSREKKERFSLILESASTNQTSMYLCASGPGQSGYEQYFGPGTRLTVT.

The J gene is TRBJ2-1, the V gene TRBV9; TRBD2 matches at 8 bases. Germline V lookup: CDR1 SGDLS, CDR2 YYNGEE. The CDR3 runs to 15 residues. Trimming at V came to 1 base and at J to 6 bases, leaving 6 bases not matched to a gene. CDR3 sequence: CASSVSGTSLNEQFF. The CDR3 DNA reads as TGTGCCAGCAGCGTATCTGGGACTAGTCTCAATGAGCAGTTCTTC.

Turning to this clone: Germline is not matched at one junction end, which may reflect a read error. This chain connects TRBV2 to TRBJ1-5; no clear D gene. Germline V gives CDR1 SNHLY, CDR2 FYNNEI. This CDR3 comprises 13 residues. CDR3 DNA: TGTGCCAGCAGTGAAGAATCCTTGGGCAGTATGTCATTT. Amino acids: CASSEESLGSMSF. The variable domain in full, with the rest retrieved from reference TRBV2 and TRBJ1-5, is EPEVTQTPSHQVTQMGQEVILRCVPISNHLYFYWYRQILGQKVEFLVSFYNNEISEKSEIFDDQFSVERPDGSNFTLKIRSTKLEDSAMYFCASSEESLGSMSFGDGTRLSIL.

The chain uses TRBV11-2 and TRBJ2-7; a possible D gene is TRBD1 (5 bases). The CDR3 is made up of 14 amino acids. Germline V gives CDR1 SGHAT, CDR2 FQNNGV. The V gene lost 5 bases and the J gene lost 2 bases, with 13 bases spanning the gap. CDR3 protein: CASSQGIAAYEQYF. DNA of the CDR3: TGTGCCAGCAGCCAGGGCATTGCAGCCTACGAGCAGTACTTC.

J is TRBJ2-5 and V is TRBV7-6; 8 bases are a match to TRBD2. Germline assignment: CDR1 SGHVS and CDR2 FNYEAQ. Germline trimming cut 1 base from V and 5 bases from J; bases unmatched to any gene: 9. CDR3 length: 16 residues. The CDR3 DNA is TGTGCCAGCAGCTTAGGGGCCAGCGGGAGTGCTGAGACCCAGTACTTC. Translating it yields CASSLGASGSAETQYF.

V is TRBV27 and J is TRBJ1-1; a possible D gene is TRBD1 (6 bases). The CDR3 contains 11 residues. Germline V gene lookup returns CDR1 MNHEY and CDR2 SMNVEV (reference sequence). Trimming shortened V by 6 bases and J by 11 bases, and 13 bases separated the two germline ends. CDR3 nucleotides: TGTGCCAGCAGCTCCTTGAGGGGGGCTTTCTTT. Amino acid sequence: CASSSLRGAFF.